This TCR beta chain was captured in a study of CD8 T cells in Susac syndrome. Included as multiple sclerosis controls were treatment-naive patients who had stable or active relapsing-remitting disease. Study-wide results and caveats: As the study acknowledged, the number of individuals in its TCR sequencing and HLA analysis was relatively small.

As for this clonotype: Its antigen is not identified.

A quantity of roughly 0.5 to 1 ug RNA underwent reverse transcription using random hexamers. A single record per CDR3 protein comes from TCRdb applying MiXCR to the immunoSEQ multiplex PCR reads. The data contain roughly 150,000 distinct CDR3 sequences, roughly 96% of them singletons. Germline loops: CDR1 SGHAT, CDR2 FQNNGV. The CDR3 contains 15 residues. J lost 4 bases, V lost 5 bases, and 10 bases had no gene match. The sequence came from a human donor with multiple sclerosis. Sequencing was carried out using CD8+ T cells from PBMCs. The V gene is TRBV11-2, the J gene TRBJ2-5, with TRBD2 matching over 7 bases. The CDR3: CASSPWAGEGETQYF. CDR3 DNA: TGTGCCAGCAGCCCGTGGGCGGGGGAGGGAGAGACCCAGTACTTC.